Below, one T cell receptor beta chain is given with its context. Its target is unknown. Clones were read by immunoSEQ multiplex PCR, and TCRdb kept only the in-frame ones, dropping some. The sample contains more than 140,000 clones, about 91% of which appear only once. This sample is drawn from a study of T cell responses to AZD1222 COVID-19 vaccine. Study at large: Pooling of second doses given at about 4 or about 12 weeks was done.

Trimming removed 3 bases from V and 9 bases from J; junction bases left unmatched: 10. The CDR3 spans 14 residues. CDR1 is SGHTA and CDR2 is FQGNSA in the germline V gene. Study-wide results and caveats: Repertoire samples came only from after the peak T cell response. Nearly half of unique spike-specific TCRs reportedly avoided B.1.351 and B.1.1.7 mutated regions. White British people made up most donors, females outnumbered males, and clonal diversity was possibly underestimated.

The clonotype was recovered from an adult in good health. Source: peripheral blood, taken on day 0 of AZD1222 vaccination. The chain combines TRBV7-2 with TRBJ2-5, with 7 bases matching TRBD2. The CDR3 nucleotides are TGTGCCAGCAGCTTTAGGCCGGGACTAACGGCCCAGTACTTC. Amino acids: CASSFRPGLTAQYF. Complete variable domain (other parts from reference TRBV7-2 and TRBJ2-5): GAGVSQSPSNKVTEKGKDVELRCDPISGHTALYWYRQSLGQGLEFLIYFQGNSAPDKSGLPSDRFSAERTGGSVSTLTIQRTQQEDSAVYLCASSFRPGLTAQYFGPGTRLLVL.